This TCR beta chain stems from a study of T cells in tuberculosis (dated 2018 in TCRdb). In terms of the full investigation: To characterize T cells specific for the mycobacterial lipid antigen glucose monomycolate (GMM), the study used CD1B tetramers together with high-throughput TCR immunosequencing. With under twelve people per group, a South African clinical cohort compared IGRA-negative adolescents, IGRA-positive adolescents with latent tuberculosis, and adults with active tuberculosis. PBMC from active tuberculosis patients were archived either before standard anti-tuberculosis treatment began or within 7 days of its start. Points the paper makes about the study in general: With the diverse GMM-specific repertoire as input, a classifier achieved roughly 90% accuracy (AUROC 0.7 to 0.9), whereas GEM motif frequencies as input gave around 70% accuracy. Smaller mean NN-distances to GMM-specific TCRs were observed in active tuberculosis TCR-alpha repertoires than in IGRA-negative controls, suggesting clonal expansion of GMM-specific TCRs. Which clinical samples got chosen depended on the availability of cryopreserved specimens, and the active tuberculosis cases were adults, whereas the controls were adolescents. The smaller NN-distances in active tuberculosis patients were driven in part by shorter CDR3-alpha lengths, while the difference seen for TCR-beta was not statistically significant.

The time point tag for this specimen amounts to: new active TB diagnosis, blood taken before or within 7 days of starting treatment. Patients with active tuberculosis were defined as newly diagnosed, HIV-seronegative South African adults aged 18 years or older. Confirmation of active tuberculosis came from positive sputum smear microscopy and/or a positive M. tuberculosis culture. Immunosequencing was performed on unsorted cryopreserved PBMC and covered 75,000 to 100,000 T cells per clinical donor on average. TCR libraries were generated with the immunoSEQ multiplex PCR assay, using TCR-beta and/or TCR-alpha/delta assays for each sample. The amplified TCR libraries were sequenced using the Illumina high-throughput platform. The authors' analysis ran thus. Clustering and dimensionality reduction were performed using pairwise TCRdist distances among GMM-specific receptors from ex vivo sorted or in vitro expanded T cells. The score assigned to each clinical repertoire was mean NN-distance, meaning the average TCRdist to the nearest 10% of tetramer-positive reference sequences. To compute GEM TCR motif frequency, the fraction of unique TCRs matching known GEM sequences by V/J usage and CDR3 length was calculated. Active tuberculosis was classified by linear discriminant analysis with leave-one-out cross-validation, implemented in scikit-learn. TCRdb re-hosts the immuneACCESS table, in-frame sequences only. Its copies lack some clones; in the studies checked, an unresolved V gene accounts for under half of them, and the cause for the rest is not known. V, J and clone size are those of that table, while D and trimming were read from the DNA. The sample yields 25,000 to 35,000 clones; about 83% were counted once. The ten largest clones add up to 5.2% of the sample.

Regarding this clone: Its antigen specificity is not known. The sample holds no much larger clone one base away, and base qualities are not on file.

The cysteine opens and the phenylalanine closes a CDR3 of 13 amino acids. The retained sequence is limited to the CDR3, 39 bases, with the frame set at the first base. Taken from the germline V gene, the CDR1 and CDR2 loops are MDHEN and SYDVKM. V and J are trimmed by 6 bases and 7 bases, and the gene matches miss 3 bases of the junction. Material: PBMCs, obtained at tuberculosis diagnosis. The source is an adult with tuberculosis. The chain joins TRBV28 to TRBJ1-4, and 9 junction bases match TRBD1. The nucleotide sequence reads as follows: TGTGCCAGCAGAGGGACAGGGTCTGAAAAACTGTTTTTT. It translates to CASRGTGSEKLFF. The full variable domain, completed from the reference TRBV28 and TRBJ1-4 proteins outside the CDR3, reads DVKVTQSSRYLVKRTGEKVFLECVQDMDHENMFWYRQDPGLGLRLIYFSYDVKMKEKGDIPEGYSVSREKKERFSLILESASTNQTSMYLCASRGTGSEKLFFGSGTQLSVL.